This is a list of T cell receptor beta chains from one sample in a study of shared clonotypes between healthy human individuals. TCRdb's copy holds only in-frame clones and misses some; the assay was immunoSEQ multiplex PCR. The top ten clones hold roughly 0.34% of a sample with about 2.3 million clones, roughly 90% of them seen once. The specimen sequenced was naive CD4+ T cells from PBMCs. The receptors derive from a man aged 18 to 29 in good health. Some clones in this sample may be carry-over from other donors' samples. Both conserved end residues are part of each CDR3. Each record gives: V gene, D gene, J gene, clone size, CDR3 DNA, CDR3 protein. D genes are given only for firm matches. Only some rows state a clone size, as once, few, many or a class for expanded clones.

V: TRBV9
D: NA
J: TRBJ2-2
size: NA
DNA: TGTGCCAGCAGCGTATTTGGCACCGGGGAGCTGTTTTTT
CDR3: CASSVFGTGELFF

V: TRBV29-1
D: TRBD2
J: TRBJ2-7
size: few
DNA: TGCAGCGTTGGGCTAGCGGGAGTCGAGCAGTACTTC
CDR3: CSVGLAGVEQYF

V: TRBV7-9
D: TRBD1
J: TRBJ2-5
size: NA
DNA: TGTGCCAGCAGCGGGGGACAGGGAGGTGCAGAGACCCAGTACTTC
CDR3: CASSGGQGGAETQYF

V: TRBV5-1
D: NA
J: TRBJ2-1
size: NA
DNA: TGCGCCAGCAGCTTGGACAGCACCTACAATGAGCAGTTCTTC
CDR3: CASSLDSTYNEQFF

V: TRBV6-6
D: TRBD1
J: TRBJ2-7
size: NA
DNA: TGTGCCAGCAGTCTCGGGACAGCCGAGCAGTACTTC
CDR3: CASSLGTAEQYF

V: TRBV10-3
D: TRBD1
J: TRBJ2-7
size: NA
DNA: TGTGCCATCAGTGAAAGGGACAGGGGTGAGGAGCAGTACTTC
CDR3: CAISERDRGEEQYF

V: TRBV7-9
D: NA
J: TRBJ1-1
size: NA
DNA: TGTGCCAGCAGCTTAGGGTTAGGGCCCGAGGGAGCTTTCTTT
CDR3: CASSLGLGPEGAFF

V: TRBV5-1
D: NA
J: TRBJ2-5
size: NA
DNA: TGCGCCAGCAGCTTGGGCTGGGAGACCCAGTACTTC
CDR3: CASSLGWETQYF

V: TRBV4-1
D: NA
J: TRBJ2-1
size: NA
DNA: TGCGCCAGCAGCCTTCAGGTGTCCTCCTACAATGAGCAGTTCTTC
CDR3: CASSLQVSSYNEQFF

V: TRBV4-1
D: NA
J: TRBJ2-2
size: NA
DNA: TGCGCCAGCACCGGTCTTACAGGGCCCCGGGGGACCGGGGAGCTGTTTTTT
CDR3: CASTGLTGPRGTGELFF

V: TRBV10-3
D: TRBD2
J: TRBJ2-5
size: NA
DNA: TGTGCCATCGGAGGACCCGGGACTAGCGGGATGGAGACCCAGTACTTC
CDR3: CAIGGPGTSGMETQYF

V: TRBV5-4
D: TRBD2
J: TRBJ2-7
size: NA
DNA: TGTGCCAGCAGCTTAGCGGGAGGAGCACTCTACGAGCAGTACTTC
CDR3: CASSLAGGALYEQYF